Below are 17 T cell receptor beta chains sequenced from a single sample in a study of cytomegalovirus exposure and HLA in healthy donors. This PCR relied on a set of 60 Vbeta primers and 13 Jbeta primers. Assay: immunoSEQ multiplex PCR; the TCRdb copy retains only in-frame clones and omits some. The table lists about 170,000 clones, approximately 76% of them singletons. Sequencing input: PBMCs. Every receptor here comes from a female donor in good health and CMV-seronegative.

The chain carries TRBV7-8 and TRBJ1-3; D is undetermined. The V end lost 0 bases, the J end lost 3 bases, and 6 bases lay between the germline ends. CDR3 length: 14 residues. Germline V gene sequence: CDR1 SGHVS, CDR2 FQNEAQ. The CDR3 coding sequence is TGTGCCAGCAGCTTAGCGGGGAGTGGAAACACCATATATTTT. It translates to CASSLAGSGNTIYF.

The chain employs TRBV2 and TRBJ1-1; no firm D call. Per germline, CDR1 SNHLY and CDR2 FYNNEI. The V end was cut by 2 bases, the J end by 1 base, with 5 bases between. This CDR3 has 13 residues. The CDR3 nucleotides read TGTGCCAGCAGTGAACGGGAGAACACTGAAGCTTTCTTT. Amino acid sequence: CASSERENTEAFF.

The CDR3 is CASSDGLAGLLYEQYF. The DNA of the CDR3 is TGTGCCAGCAGTGACGGACTAGCGGGACTCCTCTACGAGCAGTACTTC. This rearrangement joins TRBV6-1 to TRBJ2-7; 12 nucleotides match TRBD2. This CDR3 is 16 amino acids long. Germline V gives CDR1 MNHNS, CDR2 SASEGT. J lost 3 bases, V lost 3 bases, and 6 bases had no gene match.

The chain employs TRBV5-1 and TRBJ1-5; no definite D call. Trimming pared 4 bases from V and 2 bases from J, leaving 7 bases between. The germline V gene has CDR1 SGHRS and CDR2 YFSETQ. This CDR3 region has 13 residues. This CDR3 reads CASSAEGNQPQHF. The DNA for the CDR3 is TGCGCCAGCAGCGCAGAGGGCAATCAGCCCCAGCATTTT.

The chain combines TRBV11-2 with TRBJ1-2; 7 bases fit TRBD1. This CDR3 comprises 14 residues. Germline V gene data show CDR1 as SGHAT and CDR2 as FQNNGV. V gave up 0 bases and J gave up 8 bases; unmatched junction bases: 6. In DNA form, the CDR3 reads TGTGCCAGCAGCTTAGACCGGGACAGAGGGGGCTACACCTTC. Protein product: CASSLDRDRGGYTF.

The chain combines TRBV19 with TRBJ1-4; 7 bases map to TRBD1. Losses at the gene ends were 5 bases for V and 5 bases for J; bases not matched to a gene: 11. CDR1 and CDR2 (germline): LNHDA, SQIVND (reference sequence). This CDR3 has 16 residues. CDR3 bases: TGTGCCAGTAGTCTGGACAGGATAACGGGGAATGAAAAACTGTTTTTT. This translates into CASSLDRITGNEKLFF. The whole variable domain, remainder taken from reference TRBV19 and TRBJ1-4, is DGGITQSPKYLFRKEGQNVTLSCEQNLNHDAMYWYRQDPGQGLRLIYYSQIVNDFQKGDIAEGYSVSREKKESFPLTVTSAQKNPTAFYLCASSLDRITGNEKLFFGSGTQLSVL.

The CDR3 sequence: CASSEKGAGISYEQYF. CDR3 DNA: TGTGCCAGCAGTGAAAAGGGAGCGGGGATCTCCTACGAGCAGTACTTC. The chain is built from TRBV25-1 and TRBJ2-7; 7 nucleotides align to TRBD2. The CDR3 covers 16 residues. V was pared by 2 bases and J by 0 bases, with 7 bases of the junction left unmatched. CDR1 MGHDK and CDR2 SYGVNS come from the germline V gene.

The J gene is TRBJ2-7, the V gene TRBV4-1; TRBD1 matches at 7 bases. V was clipped by 3 bases and J by 2 bases; unmatched bases: 7. CDR3 length equals 15 residues. CDR1 MGHRA and CDR2 YSYEKL come from the germline V gene. The CDR3 loop is CASSHRDSGTYEQYF. The CDR3 DNA sequence: TGCGCCAGCAGCCACCGGGACAGCGGAACCTACGAGCAGTACTTC.

The chain uses TRBV19 and TRBJ1-2; tentative D call: TRBD1 (5 bases). The CDR3 runs 12 residues. Germline V CDR1 and CDR2: LNHDA, SQIVND (reference sequence). The V end lost 5 bases, the J end lost 4 bases, and 8 bases lay between the germline ends. The CDR3 reads CASSRQGYGYTF. Here the CDR3 DNA reads TGTGCCAGTAGTCGGCAGGGCTATGGCTACACCTTC.

The chain is built from TRBV7-3 and TRBJ2-7; D is possibly TRBD1 (7 bases). The V end was cut by 4 bases, the J end by 6 bases, with 13 bases between. Germline V gene sequence: CDR1 SGHTA, CDR2 FQGTGA. The CDR3 has 13 amino acids. This chain's CDR3 is CASSSFQGGEQYF. The CDR3 region has the DNA TGTGCCAGCAGCTCCTTTCAGGGGGGCGAGCAGTACTTC.

The CDR3 sequence: CASSLVLAGDHEQYF. CDR3 nucleotide sequence: TGTGCCAGCAGTTTAGTCCTAGCGGGGGATCACGAGCAGTACTTC. This rearrangement joins TRBV28 to TRBJ2-7; TRBD2 agrees at 10 bases. Unmatched junction bases numbered 6, after V lost 2 bases and J lost 5 bases. CDR3 length: 15 amino acids. Germline V gene lookup returns CDR1 MDHEN and CDR2 SYDVKM.

V is TRBV5-8 and J is TRBJ1-2; no firm D call. CDR1 and CDR2 from the germline V gene are SGHTS and YDEGEE. The ends were cut back, 0 bases at V and 3 bases at J, with 3 bases in the middle. The CDR3 extends over 12 amino acids. The CDR3: CASSLDYYGYTF. CDR3 nucleotide sequence: TGTGCCAGCAGCTTGGACTACTATGGCTACACCTTC.

This chain uses TRBV5-1 with TRBJ2-1; possible D gene TRBD2, 6 bases. Germline-derived CDR1 and CDR2 are SGHRS and YFSETQ. The CDR3 spans 12 residues. The V end lost 4 bases, the J end lost 15 bases, and 17 bases lay between the germline ends. The CDR3 DNA is TGCGCCAGCAGCCGGGACTCCTCAAGAGCGTTCTTC. Translation gives CASSRDSSRAFF.

V is TRBV11-2 and J is TRBJ2-5; D unclear. This CDR3 has 14 amino acids. Germline CDR1 SGHAT, CDR2 FQNNGV. Trimming pared 1 base from V and 3 bases from J, leaving 9 bases between. In DNA form, the CDR3 reads TGTGCCAGCAGCTTAGTCACGGGTGAAGAGACCCAGTACTTC. It specifies CASSLVTGEETQYF. Variable domain in full (rest from reference TRBV11-2 and TRBJ2-5): EAGVAQSPRYKIIEKRQSVAFWCNPISGHATLYWYQQILGQGPKLLIQFQNNGVVDDSQLPKDRFSAERLKGVDSTLKIQPAKLEDSAVYLCASSLVTGEETQYFGPGTRLLVL.

This chain connects TRBV19 to TRBJ2-1; TRBD2 might be the D (5 bases). Germline CDR1 reads LNHDA; CDR2 reads SQIVND (reference sequence). The length of the CDR3 is 13 residues. The V and J ends lost 6 bases and 7 bases respectively, with 13 bases between them. The CDR3 DNA reads TGTGCCAGTAGGGAACGTCGGGATAATGAGCAGTTCTTC. Translating it yields CASRERRDNEQFF.

The chain has TRBV28 and TRBJ2-7; a weak D match, TRBD2 (5 bases). Deletions cut 2 bases from V and 7 bases from J, with 12 bases between. Germline CDR1 reads MDHEN; CDR2 reads SYDVKM. CDR3 length equals 13 residues. For the CDR3, the DNA is TGTGCCAGCAGTTTAATTCTCGGCGGGGAGCAGTACTTC. Protein product: CASSLILGGEQYF.

The chain joins TRBV25-1 to TRBJ1-4, with a possible D match to TRBD1 (5 bases). This CDR3 is built from 14 residues. Germline assignment: CDR1 MGHDK and CDR2 SYGVNS. The V gene lost 3 bases and the J gene lost 6 bases, with 11 bases spanning the gap. The CDR3 spells CASSESDSDEKLFF. DNA of the CDR3: TGTGCCAGCAGTGAGTCAGACAGCGATGAAAAACTGTTTTTT.